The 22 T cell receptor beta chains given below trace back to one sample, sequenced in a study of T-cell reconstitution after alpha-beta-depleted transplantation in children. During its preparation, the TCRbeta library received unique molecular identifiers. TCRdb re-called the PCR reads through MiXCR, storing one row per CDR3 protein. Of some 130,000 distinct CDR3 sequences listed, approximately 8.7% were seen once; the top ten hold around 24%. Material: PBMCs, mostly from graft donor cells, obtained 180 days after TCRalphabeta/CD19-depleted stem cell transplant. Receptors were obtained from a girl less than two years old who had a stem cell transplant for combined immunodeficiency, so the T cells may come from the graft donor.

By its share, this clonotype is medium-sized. The CDR3 sequence is CASSLTSWSNEQFF. DNA for the CDR3: TGCGCCAGCAGCTTGACAAGTTGGAGCAATGAGCAGTTCTTC. J is TRBJ2-1 and V is TRBV5-1; D not resolved. CDR3 length: 14 residues. The ends were cut back, 1 base at V and 6 bases at J, with 11 bases in the middle. The germline V gene has CDR1 SGHRS and CDR2 YFSETQ.

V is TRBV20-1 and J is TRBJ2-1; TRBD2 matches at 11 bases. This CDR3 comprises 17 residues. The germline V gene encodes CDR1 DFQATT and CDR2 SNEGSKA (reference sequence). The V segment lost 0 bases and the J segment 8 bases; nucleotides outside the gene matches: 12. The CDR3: CSAREGPISGRAHEQFF. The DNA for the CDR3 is TGCAGTGCTAGAGAGGGCCCCATTAGCGGGAGGGCCCATGAGCAGTTCTTC.

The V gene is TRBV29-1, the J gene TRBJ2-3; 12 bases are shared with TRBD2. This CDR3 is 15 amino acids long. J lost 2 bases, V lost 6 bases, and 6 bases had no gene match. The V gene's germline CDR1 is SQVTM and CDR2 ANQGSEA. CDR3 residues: CSVAGTSGYTDTQYF. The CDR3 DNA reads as TGCAGCGTGGCCGGGACTAGCGGGTACACAGATACGCAGTATTTT.

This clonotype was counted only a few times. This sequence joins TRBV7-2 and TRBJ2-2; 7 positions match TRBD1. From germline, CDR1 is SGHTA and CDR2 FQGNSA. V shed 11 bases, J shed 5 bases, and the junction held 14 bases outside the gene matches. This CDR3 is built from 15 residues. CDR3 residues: CAGQKDRAATGELFF. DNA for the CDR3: TGTGCCGGGCAGAAAGACAGGGCCGCGACCGGGGAGCTGTTTTTT.

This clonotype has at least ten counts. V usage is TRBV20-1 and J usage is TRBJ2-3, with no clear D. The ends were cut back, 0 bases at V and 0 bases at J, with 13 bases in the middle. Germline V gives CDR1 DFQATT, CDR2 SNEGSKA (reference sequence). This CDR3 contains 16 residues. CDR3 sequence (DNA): TGCAGTGCTAGAGATTCCTCCCGGGCTAGCACAGATACGCAGTATTTT. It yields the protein CSARDSSRASTDTQYF.

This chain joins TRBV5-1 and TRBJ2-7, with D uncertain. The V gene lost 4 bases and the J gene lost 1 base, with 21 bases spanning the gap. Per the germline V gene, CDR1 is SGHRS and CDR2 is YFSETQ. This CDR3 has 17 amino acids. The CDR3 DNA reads TGCGCCAGCAGCCCCGGATCCTTCCCAGGTTGGTCCTACGAGCAGTACTTC. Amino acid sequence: CASSPGSFPGWSYEQYF.

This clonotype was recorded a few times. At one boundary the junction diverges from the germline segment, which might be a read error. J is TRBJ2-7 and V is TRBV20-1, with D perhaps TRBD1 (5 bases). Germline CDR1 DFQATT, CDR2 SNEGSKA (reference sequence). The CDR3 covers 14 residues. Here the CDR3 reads CSARGPTVSRVTPF. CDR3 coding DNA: TGCAGTGCTAGAGGCCCCACTGTGAGCAGGGTAACTCCTTTC.

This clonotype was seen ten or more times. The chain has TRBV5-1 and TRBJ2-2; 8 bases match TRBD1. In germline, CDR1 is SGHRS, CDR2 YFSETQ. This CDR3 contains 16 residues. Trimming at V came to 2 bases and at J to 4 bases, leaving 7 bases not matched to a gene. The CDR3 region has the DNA TGCGCCAGCAGCTTCCACAGGGGGTCGGGCACCGGGGAGCTGTTTTTT. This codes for CASSFHRGSGTGELFF.

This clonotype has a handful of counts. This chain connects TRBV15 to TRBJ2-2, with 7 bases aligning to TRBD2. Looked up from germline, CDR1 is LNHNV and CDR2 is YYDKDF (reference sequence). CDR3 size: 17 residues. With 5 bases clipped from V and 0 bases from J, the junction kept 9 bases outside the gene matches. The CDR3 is CATSRWEGSSNTGELFF. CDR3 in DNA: TGTGCCACCAGCCGTTGGGAGGGTTCGTCGAACACCGGGGAGCTGTTTTTT.

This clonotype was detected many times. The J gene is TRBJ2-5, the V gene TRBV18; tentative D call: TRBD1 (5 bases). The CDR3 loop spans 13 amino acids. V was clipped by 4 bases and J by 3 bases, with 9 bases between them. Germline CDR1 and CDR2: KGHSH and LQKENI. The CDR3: CASSRGHKETQYF. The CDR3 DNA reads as TGTGCCAGCTCACGAGGACACAAAGAGACCCAGTACTTC.

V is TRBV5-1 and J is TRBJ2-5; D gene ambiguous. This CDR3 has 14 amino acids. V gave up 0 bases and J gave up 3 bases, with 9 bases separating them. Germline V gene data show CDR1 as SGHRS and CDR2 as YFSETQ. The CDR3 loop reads CASSLAYPEETQYF. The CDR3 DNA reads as TGCGCCAGCAGCTTGGCCTACCCTGAAGAGACCCAGTACTTC. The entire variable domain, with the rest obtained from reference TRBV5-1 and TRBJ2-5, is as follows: KAGVTQTPRYLIKTRGQQVTLSCSPISGHRSVSWYQQTPGQGLQFLFEYFSETQRNKGNFPGRFSGRQFSNSRSEMNVSTLELGDSALYLCASSLAYPEETQYFGPGTRLLVL.

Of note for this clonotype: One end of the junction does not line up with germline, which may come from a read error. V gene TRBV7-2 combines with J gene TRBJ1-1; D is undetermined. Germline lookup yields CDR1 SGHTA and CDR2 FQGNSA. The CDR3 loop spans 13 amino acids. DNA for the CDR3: TGTGCCATCAGCTTAGGGAAAAACACTGAAGCTTTCTTT. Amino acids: CAISLGKNTEAFF.

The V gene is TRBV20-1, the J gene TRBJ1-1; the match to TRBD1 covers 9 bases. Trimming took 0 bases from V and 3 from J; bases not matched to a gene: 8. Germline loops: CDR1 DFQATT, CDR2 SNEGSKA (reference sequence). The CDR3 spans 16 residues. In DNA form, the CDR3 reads TGCAGTGCTAGAGATCCCTGGACAGGGGCGGACACTGAAGCTTTCTTT. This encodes CSARDPWTGADTEAFF.

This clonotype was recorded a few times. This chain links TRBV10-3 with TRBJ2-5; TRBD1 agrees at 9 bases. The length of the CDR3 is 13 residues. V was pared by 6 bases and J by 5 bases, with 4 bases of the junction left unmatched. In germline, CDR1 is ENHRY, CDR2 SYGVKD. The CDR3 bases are TGTGCCATCAGGGGACAGGGTGGGGAGACCCAGTACTTC. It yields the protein CAIRGQGGETQYF.

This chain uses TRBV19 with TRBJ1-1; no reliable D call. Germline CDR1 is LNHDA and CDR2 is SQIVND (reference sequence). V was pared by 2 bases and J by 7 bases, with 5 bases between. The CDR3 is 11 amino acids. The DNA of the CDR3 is TGTGCCAGTAGTATAAGGTTTGAAGCTTTCTTT. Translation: CASSIRFEAFF.

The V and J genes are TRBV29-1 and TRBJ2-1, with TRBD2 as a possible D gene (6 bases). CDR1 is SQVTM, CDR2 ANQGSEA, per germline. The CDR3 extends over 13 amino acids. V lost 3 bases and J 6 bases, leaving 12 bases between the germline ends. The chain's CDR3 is CSVEPSASNEQFF. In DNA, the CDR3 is TGCAGCGTTGAGCCTAGCGCCTCCAATGAGCAGTTCTTC.

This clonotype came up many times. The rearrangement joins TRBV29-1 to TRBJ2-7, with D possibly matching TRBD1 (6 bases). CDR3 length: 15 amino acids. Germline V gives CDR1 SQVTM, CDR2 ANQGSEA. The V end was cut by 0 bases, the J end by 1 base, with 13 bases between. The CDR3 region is CSVEDPRTESYEQYF. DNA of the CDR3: TGCAGCGTTGAAGATCCGAGGACAGAATCCTACGAGCAGTACTTC.

CDR3 protein: CAISESETGGEQYF. CDR3 sequence (DNA): TGTGCCATCAGTGAGTCTGAGACAGGTGGAGAGCAGTACTTC. The rearrangement uses TRBV10-3 and TRBJ2-7; TRBD1 might be the D (6 bases). CDR1 and CDR2 from the germline V gene are ENHRY and SYGVKD. The CDR3 has 14 residues. V lost 0 bases and J 7 bases, leaving 13 bases between the germline ends.

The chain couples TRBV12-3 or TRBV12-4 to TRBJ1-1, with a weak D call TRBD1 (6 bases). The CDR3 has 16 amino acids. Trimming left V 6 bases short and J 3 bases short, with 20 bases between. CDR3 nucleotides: TGTGCCAGCAGCCGGGACATAACAAAGGGTTACACTGAAGCTTTCTTT. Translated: CASSRDITKGYTEAFF.

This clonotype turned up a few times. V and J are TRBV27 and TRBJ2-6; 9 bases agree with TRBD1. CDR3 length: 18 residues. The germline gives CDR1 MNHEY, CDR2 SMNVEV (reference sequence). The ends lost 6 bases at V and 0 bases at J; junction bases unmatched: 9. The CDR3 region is CASSNRGLFYSGANVLTF. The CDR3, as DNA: TGTGCCAGCAGCAACAGGGGGCTCTTCTACTCTGGGGCCAACGTCCTGACTTTC.

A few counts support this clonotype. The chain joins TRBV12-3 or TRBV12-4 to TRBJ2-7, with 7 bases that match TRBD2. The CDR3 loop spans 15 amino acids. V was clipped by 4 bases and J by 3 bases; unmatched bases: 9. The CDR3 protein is CASSSGGGEGYEQYF. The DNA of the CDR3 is TGTGCCAGCAGTTCCGGTGGGGGGGAAGGCTACGAGCAGTACTTC.

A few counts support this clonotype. The CDR3 nucleotides are TGCAGCGTGTCGGGACAGGGGCTCACTGAAGCTTTCTTT. Translation gives CSVSGQGLTEAFF. The chain combines TRBV29-1 with TRBJ1-1; 10 bases fit TRBD1. The length of the CDR3 is 13 residues. Trimming cost V 6 bases and J 4 bases; bases outside gene matches: 5. Germline-derived CDR1 and CDR2 are SQVTM and ANQGSEA.